What follows are 2 T cell receptor beta chains derived from one specimen sequenced in a study of blood T cell repertoires in COVID-19. Measured with immunoSEQ multiplex PCR; TCRdb has only the in-frame clones, and not every one. The sample includes some 100,000 clones, more than 70% of them seen just once. Sequencing input: peripheral blood. All receptors derive from a human donor in a cohort sampled during active COVID-19.

The genes are TRBV18 and TRBJ1-4; perhaps TRBD1 as D (6 bases). V lost 8 bases and J lost 5, with 15 bases in between. The length of the CDR3 is 14 residues. Germline loops: CDR1 KGHSH, CDR2 LQKENI. CDR3 sequence (DNA): TGTGCCAGCCGGGCAGGGGCCGGGAATGAAAAACTGTTTTTT. As protein: CASRAGAGNEKLFF.

This rearrangement joins TRBV25-1 to TRBJ1-3; 9 bases fit TRBD1. V trimming: 5 bases; J trimming: 16 bases; junction bases outside the gene matches: 15. CDR1 is MGHDK, CDR2 SYGVNS, per germline. The CDR3 is 14 amino acids. In DNA, the CDR3 is TGTGCCAGCAGTATCCCCGAGGGACAGGGTCCTGGTTATTTT. Protein product: CASSIPEGQGPGYF.